This T cell receptor beta chain was documented in a study of PD-1 blockade in mismatch repair-deficient tumors. About the research overall: Patients had over 10 mismatch repair-deficient cancer types, all previously treated and progressing.

This table comes from immunoSEQ multiplex PCR, and its TCRdb copy is limited to in-frame clones, with some not included. The sample holds about 110,000 clones, around three quarters seen once. The TCR-sequenced patients were a few responders to pembrolizumab. This clone was recorded at least ten times. The sequencing used peripheral blood, collected approximately 60 weeks after starting pembrolizumab. The TCR comes from an adult with mismatch repair-deficient cancer.

The CDR3 region has the DNA TGTGCCTGGAGTGTTTTGTGGGATGAGCAGTTCTTC. Translation gives CAWSVLWDEQFF. The V call is TRBV30, the J call TRBJ2-1; D is unclear. The CDR3 loop spans 12 amino acids. V lost 0 bases, J lost 8 bases, and 8 bases lay in between. Per the germline V gene, CDR1 is GTSNPN and CDR2 is SVGIG (reference sequence).